This is a list of T cell receptor beta chains from one sample in a study of blood T cell repertoires in COVID-19. Using immunoSEQ multiplex PCR, the repertoire was profiled, and TCRdb retains in-frame clones only, with some absent. The data contain about 45,000 clones, roughly nine tenths of them singletons. The sequenced material came from peripheral blood. Receptor source: a man between 65 and 85 years old with active COVID-19. Both conserved end residues are part of each CDR3. A D gene is named only where the DNA matches it firmly. Only part of the rows carry a size: once, few, many, or a class if the clone is expanded.

D gene: TRBD2; clone size: NA; J gene: TRBJ2-1; V gene: TRBV3-1/TRBV3-2; CDR3 DNA: TGTGCCAGCAGCCCTGGATTAGAGCGGGAAGAGAAGTTCTTC; CDR3 protein: CASSPGLEREEKFF
D gene: NA; clone size: NA; J gene: TRBJ1-4; V gene: TRBV23-1; CDR3 DNA: TGCGCCAGCAGTCAATCCAGCCAGCGGAATGAAAAACTGTTTTTT; CDR3 protein: CASSQSSQRNEKLFF
D gene: NA; clone size: once; J gene: TRBJ1-3; V gene: TRBV10-3; CDR3 DNA: TGTGCCATCAGTGACCTAATGGGAAACACCATATATTTT; CDR3 protein: CAISDLMGNTIYF
D gene: TRBD2; clone size: NA; J gene: TRBJ2-3; V gene: TRBV5-4; CDR3 DNA: TGTGCCAGCAGCTTGGCGAGACTAGCGGGAGCAGATACGCAGTATTTT; CDR3 protein: CASSLARLAGADTQYF
D gene: TRBD1; clone size: NA; J gene: TRBJ1-5; V gene: TRBV7-2; CDR3 DNA: TGTGCCAGCAGTTTGACAGGGGTATATCAGCCCCAGCATTTT; CDR3 protein: CASSLTGVYQPQHF
D gene: TRBD2; clone size: NA; J gene: TRBJ2-3; V gene: TRBV2; CDR3 DNA: TGTGCCAGCAGAAATAGCGGGAGGAGGCTTGGTACGCAGTATTTT; CDR3 protein: CASRNSGRRLGTQYF
D gene: NA; clone size: NA; J gene: TRBJ1-6; V gene: TRBV19; CDR3 DNA: TGTGCCAGTAGTATACAAGGGGCAGGTTCACCCCTCCACTTT; CDR3 protein: CASSIQGAGSPLHF
D gene: NA; clone size: NA; J gene: TRBJ1-6; V gene: TRBV5-8; CDR3 DNA: TGTGCCAGCAGCAACGGGGGTAGGAATTCACCCCTCCACTTT; CDR3 protein: CASSNGGRNSPLHF
D gene: NA; clone size: NA; J gene: TRBJ2-5; V gene: TRBV11-2; CDR3 DNA: TGTGCCAGCAGCCTCCGCCGGGGACAAGAGACCCAGTACTTC; CDR3 protein: CASSLRRGQETQYF
D gene: TRBD2; clone size: NA; J gene: TRBJ2-5; V gene: TRBV27; CDR3 DNA: TGTGCCAGCAGTACCCGACGGCCGGCTAGCGGGAGTAATCTGGAGACCCAGTACTTC; CDR3 protein: CASSTRRPASGSNLETQYF
D gene: TRBD2; clone size: NA; J gene: TRBJ2-7; V gene: TRBV6-6; CDR3 DNA: TGTGCCATCGGTGGGGTAGCGGGATACGAGCAGTACTTC; CDR3 protein: CAIGGVAGYEQYF
D gene: TRBD1; clone size: NA; J gene: TRBJ1-2; V gene: TRBV7-2; CDR3 DNA: TGTGCCAGCAGCTTAGCGATCCGACAGGGGGGAGGCTACACCTTC; CDR3 protein: CASSLAIRQGGGYTF
D gene: TRBD1; clone size: NA; J gene: TRBJ2-1; V gene: TRBV7-2; CDR3 DNA: TGTGCCAGCACCCGGACAGGATTCCGGAATGAGCAGTTCTTC; CDR3 protein: CASTRTGFRNEQFF
D gene: NA; clone size: NA; J gene: TRBJ1-3; V gene: TRBV11-2; CDR3 DNA: TGTGCCAGCAGCCCCCTGGGGCAGGTGTTCTCTGGAAACACCATATATTTT; CDR3 protein: CASSPLGQVFSGNTIYF
D gene: NA; clone size: NA; J gene: TRBJ1-6; V gene: TRBV18; CDR3 DNA: TGTGCCTGCGGAGCGAGGCCCGATTCACCCCTCCACTTT; CDR3 protein: CACGARPDSPLHF
D gene: TRBD1; clone size: NA; J gene: TRBJ2-1; V gene: TRBV12-3/TRBV12-4; CDR3 DNA: TGTGCCAGCAGTTCTGGGACAGGGCGGGAGCAGTTCTTC; CDR3 protein: CASSSGTGREQFF
D gene: TRBD2; clone size: NA; J gene: TRBJ2-3; V gene: TRBV15; CDR3 DNA: TGTGCCACCAGCAGAGATGGGACTAGCGGGAATAAAGATACGCAGTATTTT; CDR3 protein: CATSRDGTSGNKDTQYF
D gene: NA; clone size: NA; J gene: TRBJ2-1; V gene: TRBV11-3; CDR3 DNA: TGTGCCAGCAGCACACACAGGGATACCTACAATGGGCAGTTCTTC; CDR3 protein: CASSTHRDTYNGQFF
D gene: NA; clone size: once; J gene: TRBJ1-1; V gene: TRBV19; CDR3 DNA: TGTGCCACCAATCCGGGGATAGGGACTGAAGCTTTCTTT; CDR3 protein: CATNPGIGTEAFF
D gene: NA; clone size: NA; J gene: TRBJ2-2; V gene: TRBV11-3; CDR3 DNA: TGTGCCAGCAGCTATCGGGGTCCCCCGAACACCGGGGAGCTGTTTTTT; CDR3 protein: CASSYRGPPNTGELFF
D gene: TRBD1; clone size: NA; J gene: TRBJ2-1; V gene: TRBV3-1/TRBV3-2; CDR3 DNA: TGTGCCAGCAGCCCAGGGGGCTACCCCCTTAGGCAGTTCTTC; CDR3 protein: CASSPGGYPLRQFF
D gene: NA; clone size: NA; J gene: TRBJ1-1; V gene: TRBV6-2/TRBV6-3; CDR3 DNA: TGTGCCAGCAGCCTACGGAGGGCGCTACCTTTGAGTGGGGACACTGAAGCTTTCTTT; CDR3 protein: CASSLRRALPLSGDTEAFF